This entry lists 20 T cell receptor beta chains sequenced from one sample in a study of chemoradiotherapy in HPV16-positive cancers. Clones were sequenced by immunoSEQ multiplex PCR, and TCRdb holds only the in-frame ones, with some missing. The sample yields 9,500 to 15,000 clones, approximately 86% seen once. The sequencing used blood, collected from a patient who underwent chemoradiotherapy. These receptors were obtained from a human donor with HPV-associated anogenital cancer.

The rearrangement uses TRBV9 and TRBJ2-6, with 7 bases matching TRBD1. The germline V gene encodes CDR1 SGDLS and CDR2 YYNGEE. Trimming took 3 bases from V and 3 from J; bases not matched to a gene: 9. This CDR3 spans 17 amino acids. Here the CDR3 reads CASSERGGAGGANVLTF. Written as DNA, the CDR3 is TGTGCCAGCAGCGAGAGAGGGGGCGCGGGTGGGGCCAACGTCCTGACTTTC.

The chain links TRBV6-6 to TRBJ1-1; D gene uncertain. The CDR3 has 13 residues. Trimming pared 2 bases from V and 1 base from J, leaving 5 bases between. Germline V gene sequence: CDR1 MNHNY, CDR2 SVGAGI (reference sequence). Here the CDR3 reads CASSYGENTEAFF. In DNA, the CDR3 is TGTGCCAGCAGTTACGGGGAGAACACTGAAGCTTTCTTT.

This clone came up a few times. The gene calls are TRBV10-3 and TRBJ2-5, with a tentative D call TRBD2 (7 bases). The CDR3 has 17 amino acids. The germline gives CDR1 ENHRY, CDR2 SYGVKD. Trimming took off 11 bases at V and 3 bases at J, with 28 bases between the two ends. CDR3 residues: CAAKGQTGTNPEETQYF. Written as DNA, the CDR3 is TGTGCCGCGAAAGGACAGACCGGGACTAACCCCGAAGAGACCCAGTACTTC.

The rearrangement uses TRBV19 and TRBJ2-3; D is uncertain. This CDR3 contains 14 residues. The germline V and J ends were trimmed by 8 bases and 1 base, with 13 bases remaining between them. Per the germline V gene, CDR1 is LNHDA and CDR2 is SQIVND (reference sequence). The CDR3 spells CASGRKAGTDTQYF. CDR3 coding DNA: TGTGCCAGTGGACGAAAGGCCGGCACAGATACGCAGTATTTT. Complete variable domain (other parts from reference TRBV19 and TRBJ2-3): DGGITQSPKYLFRKEGQNVTLSCEQNLNHDAMYWYRQDPGQGLRLIYYSQIVNDFQKGDIAEGYSVSREKKESFPLTVTSAQKNPTAFYLCASGRKAGTDTQYFGPGTRLTVL.

The CDR3 loop is CASSLAPGVYEQYV. CDR3 sequence (DNA): TGTGCCAGCAGCTTGGCTCCAGGGGTCTACGAGCAGTACGTC. The chain employs TRBV5-5 and TRBJ2-7; D perhaps matches TRBD1 (6 bases). Trimming shortened V by 0 bases and J by 3 bases, and 10 bases separated the two germline ends. There are 14 residues in the CDR3. The germline gives CDR1 SGHKS, CDR2 YYEKEE (reference sequence).

The chain combines TRBV25-1 with TRBJ2-1, with 7 bases lining up with TRBD2. This CDR3 comprises 16 residues. Germline V CDR1 and CDR2: MGHDK, SYGVNS. After removal of 3 bases from V and 3 bases from J, the junction contained 8 bases not matched to a gene. CDR3 residues: CASSDPRDYFYNEQFF. CDR3 bases: TGTGCCAGCAGTGACCCCCGGGACTACTTCTACAATGAGCAGTTCTTC.

This rearrangement joins TRBV29-1 to TRBJ1-1, with 9 bases matching TRBD1. Germline CDR1 and CDR2: SQVTM and ANQGSEA. CDR3 length: 12 amino acids. Unmatched junction bases numbered 0, after V lost 6 bases and J lost 1 base. In nucleotides, the CDR3 is TGCAGCGTGGGACAGGGGAACACTGAAGCTTTCTTT. Amino acid sequence: CSVGQGNTEAFF.

This clone was recorded only once. The V call is TRBV14, the J call TRBJ2-3; possibly TRBD1 or TRBD2 for D (5 bases each). CDR1 and CDR2 from the germline V gene are SGHDN and FVKESK. Trimming removed 1 base at V and 8 bases at J, with 13 bases between. The CDR3 runs to 14 residues. The CDR3 is CASSQVDWGSTQYF. In DNA, the CDR3 is TGTGCCAGCAGCCAAGTAGACTGGGGGAGTACGCAGTATTTT.

This sequence joins TRBV5-1 and TRBJ2-3; 9 bases are shared with TRBD1. This CDR3 contains 16 residues. The junction had 6 bases not matched to a gene; V was cut back by 3 bases and J by 1 base. The germline V gene encodes CDR1 SGHRS and CDR2 YFSETQ. This CDR3 is CASSSNRDRGTDTQYF. The DNA for the CDR3 is TGCGCCAGCAGCTCAAACCGGGACAGGGGCACAGATACGCAGTATTTT.

This chain joins TRBV5-5 and TRBJ2-1, with 9 bases that match TRBD1. The CDR3 length is 13 residues. CDR1 is SGHKS and CDR2 is YYEKEE in the germline V gene (reference sequence). V shed 4 bases, J shed 14 bases, and the junction held 10 bases outside the gene matches. Here the CDR3 DNA reads TGTGCCAGCAGCAGTACCGGGACAGGGTATGAGTTCTTC. Its translation is CASSSTGTGYEFF. Variable domain in full (rest from reference TRBV5-5 and TRBJ2-1): DAGVTQSPTHLIKTRGQQVTLRCSPISGHKSVSWYQQVLGQGPQFIFQYYEKEERGRGNFPDRFSARQFPNYSSELNVNALLLGDSALYLCASSSTGTGYEFFGPGTRLTVL.

The rearrangement links TRBV28 to TRBJ2-6; D is undetermined. The CDR3 has 21 amino acids. The V gene's germline CDR1 is MDHEN and CDR2 SYDVKM. Trimming left V 2 bases short and J 0 bases short, with 23 bases between. In DNA form, the CDR3 reads TGTGCCAGCAGTTTACGCCCCGCCCGACGGCAGCTAGTCTCTGGGGCCAACGTCCTGACTTTC. Translated: CASSLRPARRQLVSGANVLTF.

The chain couples TRBV29-1 to TRBJ2-3; D unclear. CDR1 SQVTM and CDR2 ANQGSEA come from the germline V gene. V was pared by 5 bases and J by 4 bases, with 7 bases between. The CDR3 is 11 amino acids. CDR3 region: CSVPSADTQYF. The CDR3 DNA is TGCAGCGTTCCCAGCGCAGATACGCAGTATTTT.

As to this clone: This same CDR3 is encoded by further DNA sequences in the sample. The rearrangement joins TRBV18 to TRBJ1-6; no definite D call. The V end was cut by 2 bases, the J end by 3 bases, with 14 bases between. Germline CDR1 and CDR2: KGHSH and LQKENI. The CDR3 length is 17 residues. The CDR3 loop reads CASSPFRVGGYNSPLHF. CDR3 sequence (DNA): TGTGCCAGCTCACCATTTAGGGTTGGCGGCTATAATTCACCCCTCCACTTT.

The chain couples TRBV11-1 to TRBJ2-3; no clear D. The germline V and J ends were trimmed by 5 bases and 6 bases, with 9 bases remaining between them. Germline CDR1 SGHAT, CDR2 FQDESV (reference sequence). CDR3 length equals 12 residues. CDR3 nucleotides: TGTGCCAGCAGCCATCTGGGGGATACGCAGTATTTT. It encodes CASSHLGDTQYF.

V and J are TRBV9 and TRBJ2-2; D is possibly TRBD1 (5 bases). V was pared by 0 bases and J by 0 bases, with 9 bases between. The length of the CDR3 is 16 residues. Germline V lookup: CDR1 SGDLS, CDR2 YYNGEE. As DNA, the CDR3 is TGTGCCAGCAGCGTAGTACCGGACACGAACACCGGGGAGCTGTTTTTT. Encoded protein: CASSVVPDTNTGELFF.

Notes on this clone: The junction differs from germline at one of its ends, possibly a read error. This sequence joins TRBV7-2 and TRBJ1-6, with D maybe TRBD1 (5 bases). In germline, CDR1 is SGHTA, CDR2 FQGNSA. The CDR3 totals 13 residues. CDR3 in DNA: TGTGCCAGCAGCTTAGGCTCGGGGCAGTCGCCGACCTTT. Its protein product is CASSLGSGQSPTF.

The J gene is TRBJ1-4, the V gene TRBV19; a weak D match, TRBD1 (6 bases). The CDR3 extends over 15 amino acids. V lost 6 bases to trimming and J lost 6 bases, with 17 bases between them. Germline CDR1 LNHDA, CDR2 SQIVND (reference sequence). DNA of the CDR3: TGTGCCAGTAGAGATACAGGGTTTAGTTATGAAAAACTGTTTTTT. This encodes CASRDTGFSYEKLFF.

The chain employs TRBV11-2 and TRBJ2-3; no firm D call. This CDR3 spans 16 amino acids. Trimming took off 1 base at V and 4 bases at J, with 15 bases between the two ends. Germline CDR1 is SGHAT and CDR2 is FQNNGV. The CDR3 DNA is TGTGCCAGCAGCTTAGTCCCGCCTTCTTCGGCAGATACGCAGTATTTT. This codes for CASSLVPPSSADTQYF.

There are a few counts of this clone. The genes are TRBV4-2 and TRBJ1-5; the D is unclear. The CDR3 sequence is 15 residues long. Deletions cut 4 bases from V and 2 bases from J, with 12 bases between. The germline CDR1 and CDR2 sequences are LGHNA and YNFKEQ. CDR3 loop: CASSLSTYGNQPQHF. In nucleotides, the CDR3 is TGTGCCAGCAGCCTATCTACCTACGGCAATCAGCCCCAGCATTTT.

The chain joins TRBV7-3 to TRBJ2-3, with 8 bases matching TRBD2. This CDR3 has 16 residues. Losses at the gene ends were 1 base for V and 3 bases for J; bases not matched to a gene: 6. Germline V gene sequence: CDR1 SGHTA, CDR2 FQGTGA. In nucleotides, the CDR3 is TGTGCCAGCAGCTTAAAGGGTGCTAGCGGGACAGATACGCAGTATTTT. It is translated as CASSLKGASGTDTQYF.